Below, 29 T cell receptor beta chains from the same sample are listed, as sequenced in a study of beta chain features in type 1 diabetes. Expressed TCRB transcripts were sequenced because the isolated RNA had all been reverse transcribed beforehand. The protocol was immunoSEQ multiplex PCR, while the TCRdb copy is restricted to in-frame clones and leaves out a portion. The sample has just over 600,000 clones, roughly a sixth seen once. Input material: naive CD4+ T cells from blood. These receptors originate from a man aged 18 to 30 in good health.

The chain joins TRBV7-9 to TRBJ1-5; 7 bases match TRBD1. This CDR3 spans 15 amino acids. The J segment lost 1 base and the V segment lost 5 bases, leaving 5 bases of the junction unmatched. Germline V gene data show CDR1 as SEHNR and CDR2 as FQNEAQ (reference sequence). DNA for the CDR3: TGTGCCAGCAGCCCCAGGGGGACAAGCAATCAGCCCCAGCATTTT. Translated: CASSPRGTSNQPQHF.

This chain connects TRBV28 to TRBJ2-7; 9 bases match TRBD1. Germline CDR1 MDHEN, CDR2 SYDVKM. The CDR3 loop spans 15 amino acids. V was clipped by 6 bases and J by 3 bases; unmatched bases: 9. The chain's CDR3 is CASRRGTGKSYEQYF. The DNA of the CDR3 is TGTGCCAGCAGGAGAGGGACAGGGAAAAGCTACGAGCAGTACTTC.

This clone was picked up a small number of times. The chain links TRBV7-2 to TRBJ2-1; 14 bases match TRBD2. With V trimmed by 5 bases and J by 15 bases, 15 bases remained unmatched. The germline V gene encodes CDR1 SGHTA and CDR2 FQGNSA. The CDR3 has 16 amino acids. The CDR3 spells CASSTDGLAGGREWFF. CDR3 nucleotides: TGTGCCAGCAGCACAGACGGACTAGCGGGAGGCCGGGAGTGGTTCTTC.

This clone has a handful of counts. V gene TRBV9 combines with J gene TRBJ2-2; 10 nucleotides agree with TRBD2. Germline V gene data show CDR1 as SGDLS and CDR2 as YYNGEE. Losses at the gene ends were 0 bases for V and 8 bases for J; bases not matched to a gene: 7. CDR3 length equals 16 residues. Here the CDR3 DNA reads TGTGCCAGCAGCGTAGTCCCTAGCGGGAGTGGTGGGGAGCTGTTTTTT. The encoded protein is CASSVVPSGSGGELFF.

Only a few counts were recorded for this clone. The rearrangement uses TRBV5-6 and TRBJ2-5, with 7 bases that match TRBD1. Germline V CDR1 and CDR2: SGHDT, YYEEEE. Trimming at V came to 4 bases and at J to 2 bases, leaving 8 bases not matched to a gene. This CDR3 has 15 residues. Written as DNA, the CDR3 is TGTGCCAGCAGCCCGGACAGGTCCAGGCAAGAGACCCAGTACTTC. Its translation is CASSPDRSRQETQYF. The variable domain in full, with the rest retrieved from reference TRBV5-6 and TRBJ2-5, is DAGVTQSPTHLIKTRGQQVTLRCSPKSGHDTVSWYQQALGQGPQFIFQYYEEEERQRGNFPDRFSGHQFPNYSSELNVNALLLGDSALYLCASSPDRSRQETQYFGPGTRLLVL.

This clone turned up a few times. The sample carries other DNA sequences with the same CDR3. The DNA of the CDR3 is TGTGCCTGGAGGGGGACAGGGAGCAATCAGCCCCAGCATTTT. This encodes CAWRGTGSNQPQHF. V gene TRBV30 combines with J gene TRBJ1-5, with 9 bases fitting TRBD1. Per germline, CDR1 GTSNPN and CDR2 SVGIG (reference sequence). V dropped 3 bases and J dropped 1; count of bases not matched to a gene: 1. The CDR3 is made up of 14 amino acids.

This clone showed up just a few times. The rearrangement uses TRBV6-6 and TRBJ1-2; the D gene is possibly TRBD1 (6 bases). The CDR3 sequence is 14 residues long. V lost 5 bases and J lost 4, with 14 bases in between. The germline V gene encodes CDR1 MNHNY and CDR2 SVGAGI (reference sequence). The CDR3 here is CASSTPRGAYGYTF. CDR3 nucleotides: TGTGCCAGCAGTACCCCCCGGGGGGCCTATGGCTACACCTTC.

This clone was seen more than once but under ten times. V gene TRBV7-9 combines with J gene TRBJ1-1; tentatively, D is TRBD1 (6 bases). The CDR3 covers 14 residues. The V and J ends lost 5 bases and 7 bases respectively, with 17 bases between them. Germline CDR1 reads SEHNR; CDR2 reads FQNEAQ (reference sequence). CDR3 nucleotides: TGTGCCAGCAGCCCCCGACAGGTTACGAGTGAAGCTTTCTTT. Its protein product is CASSPRQVTSEAFF.

This sequence joins TRBV2 and TRBJ2-1; TRBD1 matches 9 bases. With V trimmed by 7 bases and J by 7 bases, 14 bases remained unmatched. The CDR3 extends over 16 amino acids. Germline assignment: CDR1 SNHLY and CDR2 FYNNEI. The CDR3 loop reads CASTKNRGRGENEQFF. The CDR3 nucleotides are TGTGCCAGCACCAAAAACAGGGGGCGCGGTGAGAATGAGCAGTTCTTC.

This clone was observed a handful of times. The CDR3 DNA follows: TGTGCCAGCGCCGCCACTAGCCGTAACACAGATACGCAGTATTTT. It codes for CASAATSRNTDTQYF. V and J are TRBV2 and TRBJ2-3; D possibly corresponds to TRBD2 (6 bases). The germline V gene has CDR1 SNHLY and CDR2 FYNNEI. This CDR3 contains 15 residues. V lost 8 bases and J lost 2, with 17 bases in between.

The chain uses TRBV9 and TRBJ1-2; unclear D gene. The germline CDR1 and CDR2 sequences are SGDLS and YYNGEE. CDR3 size: 15 residues. V was trimmed by 0 bases and J by 10 bases, leaving 19 bases between them. The CDR3 bases are TGTGCCAGCAGCGTAGCAGCGAGGAGTGCCACCTACTACACCTTC. Its translation is CASSVAARSATYYTF.

CDR3: CASSRRDSYEQYF. In DNA form, the CDR3 reads TGTGCCAGCAGCCGCCGGGACAGCTACGAGCAGTACTTC. The chain employs TRBV4-2 and TRBJ2-7; 7 nucleotides line up with TRBD1. The CDR3 spans 13 residues. From germline, CDR1 is LGHNA and CDR2 YNFKEQ. J was trimmed by 3 bases and V by 4 bases; bases with no gene match: 3.

Turning to this clone: A junction boundary mismatches the germline segment, possibly from a read error. The chain combines TRBV10-3 with TRBJ2-3, with D maybe TRBD1 (6 bases). The CDR3 totals 11 residues. From germline, CDR1 is ENHRY and CDR2 SYGVKD. As DNA, the CDR3 is TGTGCCATCAGGGGGCCGGGACATTCAGATTTT. Residues: CAIRGPGHSDF.

This clone was detected a few times. The chain uses TRBV7-2 and TRBJ1-3; D remains ambiguous. The CDR3 has 14 residues. V lost 7 bases and J 0 bases, leaving 10 bases between the germline ends. The germline CDR1 and CDR2 sequences are SGHTA and FQGNSA. The CDR3, as DNA: TGTGCCAGCACCTCCGTTCCCTCTGGAAACACCATATATTTT. Its translation is CASTSVPSGNTIYF. The whole variable domain, filled in from reference TRBV7-2 and TRBJ1-3, reads GAGVSQSPSNKVTEKGKDVELRCDPISGHTALYWYRQSLGQGLEFLIYFQGNSAPDKSGLPSDRFSAERTGGSVSTLTIQRTQQEDSAVYLCASTSVPSGNTIYFGEGSWLTVV.

This clone appeared a few times. The chain carries TRBV30 and TRBJ2-1; D unclear. CDR1 and CDR2 (germline): GTSNPN, SVGIG (reference sequence). Trimming removed 2 bases at V and 6 bases at J, with 17 bases between. CDR3 length: 15 residues. DNA for the CDR3: TGTGCCTGGAGTTTTTTTAGTGGTTTGTCCAATGAGCAGTTCTTC. It encodes CAWSFFSGLSNEQFF.

This chain uses TRBV2 with TRBJ2-1; 11 bases line up with TRBD1. CDR3 length equals 15 residues. Trimming removed 6 bases from V and 6 bases from J; junction bases left unmatched: 7. The V gene's germline CDR1 is SNHLY and CDR2 FYNNEI. The CDR3 region is CASSDGQGARNEQFF. Written as DNA, the CDR3 is TGTGCCAGCAGCGACGGACAGGGGGCCCGCAATGAGCAGTTCTTC.

CDR3 region: CASSLSGQVSEQYF. Written as DNA, the CDR3 is TGTGCCAGCAGTTTATCCGGACAGGTGAGCGAGCAGTACTTC. This chain joins TRBV28 and TRBJ2-7; TRBD1 matches 7 bases. With 1 base clipped from V and 6 bases from J, the junction kept 6 bases outside the gene matches. CDR1 is MDHEN and CDR2 is SYDVKM in the germline V gene. The CDR3 consists of 14 residues. The whole variable domain, filled in from reference TRBV28 and TRBJ2-7, reads DVKVTQSSRYLVKRTGEKVFLECVQDMDHENMFWYRQDPGLGLRLIYFSYDVKMKEKGDIPEGYSVSREKKERFSLILESASTNQTSMYLCASSLSGQVSEQYFGPGTRLTVT.

CDR3 sequence (DNA): TGTGCCAGCAGCTTAATGAGCACAGATACGCAGTATTTT. This translates into CASSLMSTDTQYF. V gene TRBV7-9 combines with J gene TRBJ2-3; D unresolved. The CDR3 length is 13 residues. V was trimmed by 2 bases and J by 0 bases, leaving 3 bases between them. Per the germline V gene, CDR1 is SEHNR and CDR2 is FQNEAQ (reference sequence).

This clone was seen a single time. The J gene is TRBJ2-1, the V gene TRBV7-8; the D gene is possibly TRBD2 (6 bases). This CDR3 region has 14 residues. Trimming left V 5 bases short and J 8 bases short, with 16 bases between. Per the germline V gene, CDR1 is SGHVS and CDR2 is FQNEAQ. The CDR3 is CASSPNRSGDEQFF. In DNA, the CDR3 is TGTGCCAGCAGCCCGAACCGGTCGGGGGATGAGCAGTTCTTC.

The chain combines TRBV28 with TRBJ2-1; 7 bases are shared with TRBD1. V shed 4 bases and J 6 bases; nucleotides not matched to a gene: 3. CDR1 and CDR2 (germline): MDHEN, SYDVKM. The CDR3 has 13 amino acids. In nucleotides, the CDR3 is TGTGCCAGCAGTTCGGACAGGCCCAATGAGCAGTTCTTC. Residues: CASSSDRPNEQFF. The full variable domain, rest sourced from reference TRBV28 and TRBJ2-1, is DVKVTQSSRYLVKRTGEKVFLECVQDMDHENMFWYRQDPGLGLRLIYFSYDVKMKEKGDIPEGYSVSREKKERFSLILESASTNQTSMYLCASSSDRPNEQFFGPGTRLTVL.

This chain uses TRBV7-9 with TRBJ1-2, with D tentatively TRBD1 (5 bases). CDR1 is SEHNR, CDR2 FQNEAQ, per germline (reference sequence). The CDR3 sequence is 14 residues long. The ends were cut back, 1 base at V and 7 bases at J, with 13 bases in the middle. DNA of the CDR3: TGTGCCAGCAGCTTAGAGGGCAGGGCTTCTGGCTACACCTTC. Its translation is CASSLEGRASGYTF.

This chain connects TRBV20-1 to TRBJ1-4, with D perhaps matching TRBD1 (5 bases). CDR3 size: 11 residues. Trimming took off 3 bases at V and 12 bases at J, with 11 bases between the two ends. Germline V gene data show CDR1 as DFQATT and CDR2 as SNEGSKA (reference sequence). The DNA of the CDR3 is TGCAGTGCTAGTCAGCGGGGCCAACTGTTTTTT. It yields the protein CSASQRGQLFF.

This clone was seen a few times. V gene TRBV6-5 combines with J gene TRBJ2-1; D unclear. There are 13 residues in the CDR3. CDR1 and CDR2 (germline): MNHEY, SVGAGI. The ends were cut back, 2 bases at V and 5 bases at J, with 7 bases in the middle. The CDR3 DNA is TGTGCCAGCAGTTACGAGGCTAACAATGAGCAGTTCTTC. It codes for CASSYEANNEQFF.

The V and J genes are TRBV7-8 and TRBJ2-1; no reliable D call. Between the trimmed V and J ends, which lost 1 base and 10 bases, there was a span of 17 bases. This CDR3 is built from 15 residues. The germline V gene has CDR1 SGHVS and CDR2 FQNEAQ. This chain's CDR3 is CASSLELTGHREQFF. Written as DNA, the CDR3 is TGTGCCAGCAGCTTAGAACTGACTGGGCATCGGGAGCAGTTCTTC.

The table lists this clone with a few counts. This chain uses TRBV6-6 with TRBJ2-3, with a weak D call TRBD1 (6 bases). The CDR3 is 15 amino acids. V lost 9 bases, J lost 1 base, and 17 bases lay in between. Germline lookup yields CDR1 MNHNY and CDR2 SVGAGI (reference sequence). The CDR3 sequence: CASSQGLGGTDTQYF. In DNA, the CDR3 is TGTGCCAGTTCACAGGGTCTCGGGGGCACAGATACGCAGTATTTT.

The rearrangement joins TRBV7-2 to TRBJ1-4; D is undetermined. Germline V CDR1 and CDR2: SGHTA, FQGNSA. Trimming removed 4 bases from V and 7 bases from J, with 19 bases in between. The CDR3 spans 16 residues. The CDR3 is CASSSMPLITGEKLFF. In DNA form, the CDR3 reads TGTGCCAGCAGCTCCATGCCCTTGATAACGGGTGAAAAACTGTTTTTT.

This clone was counted a few times. This sequence joins TRBV5-1 and TRBJ1-1; D uncertain. Trimming removed 0 bases at V and 7 bases at J, with 10 bases between. The CDR3 consists of 13 residues. Per germline, CDR1 SGHRS and CDR2 YFSETQ. CDR3 DNA sequence: TGCGCCAGCAGCTTGGATGCAGGCCATGAAGCTTTCTTT. It encodes CASSLDAGHEAFF.

This clone was detected only a few times. The chain has TRBV5-1 and TRBJ2-2, with D possibly being TRBD1 (6 bases). The CDR3 has 14 amino acids. Germline V gives CDR1 SGHRS, CDR2 YFSETQ. V lost 0 bases to trimming and J lost 3 bases, with 6 bases between them. Here the CDR3 DNA reads TGCGCCAGCAGCTTGGGGACAGACACCGGGGAGCTGTTTTTT. It specifies CASSLGTDTGELFF.

The chain joins TRBV25-1 to TRBJ2-5, with 8 nucleotides matching TRBD2. The germline V gene encodes CDR1 MGHDK and CDR2 SYGVNS. This CDR3 has 11 amino acids. V was clipped by 10 bases and J by 5 bases; unmatched bases: 3. CDR3 region: CATRTSETQYF. The CDR3 DNA sequence: TGTGCCACCAGGACTAGCGAGACCCAGTACTTC.